These T cell receptor beta chains were read from a single sample in a study of shared clonotypes between healthy human individuals. The repertoire was sequenced with immunoSEQ multiplex PCR; TCRdb's copy has only in-frame clones and lacks some. The data hold a few hundred thousand clones, with around 97% observed a single time. The sequencing sample was made of naive CD4+ T cells sorted from blood. All receptors derive from a woman in her 30s in good health. CDR3s include the opening cysteine and the closing phenylalanine or tryptophan. A D gene is named only where the DNA matches it firmly. Only part of the rows carry a size: once, few, many, or a class if the clone is expanded.

.	TRBJ2-3	TRBV6-1	.	CASLRTVSTDTQYF	TGTGCCAGCCTTCGGACAGTTAGCACAGATACGCAGTATTTT
.	TRBJ2-5	TRBV5-1	TRBD1	CASRQGTGGEETQYF	TGCGCCAGCAGGCAAGGGACAGGGGGTGAAGAGACCCAGTACTTC
.	TRBJ1-3	TRBV18	TRBD1	CASSRQGSGNTIYF	TGTGCCAGCTCACGACAGGGCTCTGGAAACACCATATATTTT
.	TRBJ2-5	TRBV7-8	TRBD2	CASSPTWTSAGQETQYF	TGTGCCAGCAGCCCTACTTGGACTAGCGCGGGACAAGAGACCCAGTACTTC
.	TRBJ1-6	TRBV5-1	TRBD1	CASSRTGTDFNSPLHF	TGCGCCAGCAGCCGGACCGGGACAGACTTCAATTCACCCCTCCACTTT
.	TRBJ2-7	TRBV2	TRBD2	CATQGGSGRIHEQYF	TGTGCCACCCAGGGGGGTAGCGGGAGGATCCACGAGCAGTACTTC
.	TRBJ1-3	TRBV29-1	TRBD1	CSAGGRGHNGNTIYF	TGCAGCGCTGGTGGCAGGGGGCATAATGGAAACACCATATATTTT
.	TRBJ2-3	TRBV10-2	.	CASRASVATDTQYF	TGCGCCTCCAGGGCTAGCGTTGCCACAGATACGCAGTATTTT
.	TRBJ2-7	TRBV10-3	.	CAIKSGVSLPNYEQYF	TGTGCCATCAAATCAGGGGTCAGCCTACCAAACTACGAGCAGTACTTC
.	TRBJ2-5	TRBV2	TRBD2	CASSQLAGVGETQYF	TGTGCCAGCAGCCAACTAGCGGGAGTGGGTGAGACCCAGTACTTC
.	TRBJ2-1	TRBV28	.	CASSPPGWVAQFF	TGTGCCAGCAGTCCCCCCGGTTGGGTAGCTCAGTTCTTC
.	TRBJ2-7	TRBV28	TRBD1	CASTPGQGTYEQYF	TGTGCCAGCACCCCGGGACAGGGGACCTACGAGCAGTACTTC
.	TRBJ2-3	TRBV6-6	TRBD1	CASSYRDRALDTQYF	TGTGCCAGCAGTTACCGGGACAGGGCGTTAGATACGCAGTATTTT
.	TRBJ1-6	TRBV6-1	.	CASATGSSYNSPLHF	TGTGCCAGTGCCACGGGGAGCTCCTATAATTCACCCCTCCACTTT
once	TRBJ2-7	TRBV28	.	CASRTGYSYEQYF	TGTGCCAGCAGAACAGGGTACTCCTACGAGCAGTACTTC
.	TRBJ2-2	TRBV6-6	.	CASSYSSQGGTGELFF	TGTGCCAGCAGTTACTCGTCGCAGGGAGGTACCGGGGAGCTGTTTTTT
.	TRBJ2-1	TRBV25-1	TRBD2	CASSELGGEGLGEQFF	TGTGCCAGCAGTGAATTGGGGGGGGAGGGCCTAGGTGAGCAGTTCTTC
.	TRBJ1-2	TRBV28	.	CASSSPSWPSSYGYTF	TGTGCCAGCAGTAGCCCTAGTTGGCCCTCTTCCTATGGCTACACCTTC
.	TRBJ2-7	TRBV7-8	TRBD2	CASSLTHAPGRGGTDYEQYF	TGTGCCAGCAGCTTAACCCACGCTCCGGGACGGGGGGGGACTGACTACGAGCAGTACTTC
.	TRBJ2-5	TRBV28	.	CASSPPTGVETQYF	TGTGCCAGCAGTCCCCCAACGGGGGTAGAGACCCAGTACTTC
.	TRBJ2-6	TRBV10-3	TRBD1	CAIRTGPNNGANVLTF	TGTGCCATAAGGACAGGGCCCAATAATGGGGCCAACGTCCTGACTTTC
.	TRBJ2-2	TRBV6-1	.	CACPQGNTGELFF	TGTGCCTGCCCCCAGGGGAACACCGGGGAGCTGTTTTTT